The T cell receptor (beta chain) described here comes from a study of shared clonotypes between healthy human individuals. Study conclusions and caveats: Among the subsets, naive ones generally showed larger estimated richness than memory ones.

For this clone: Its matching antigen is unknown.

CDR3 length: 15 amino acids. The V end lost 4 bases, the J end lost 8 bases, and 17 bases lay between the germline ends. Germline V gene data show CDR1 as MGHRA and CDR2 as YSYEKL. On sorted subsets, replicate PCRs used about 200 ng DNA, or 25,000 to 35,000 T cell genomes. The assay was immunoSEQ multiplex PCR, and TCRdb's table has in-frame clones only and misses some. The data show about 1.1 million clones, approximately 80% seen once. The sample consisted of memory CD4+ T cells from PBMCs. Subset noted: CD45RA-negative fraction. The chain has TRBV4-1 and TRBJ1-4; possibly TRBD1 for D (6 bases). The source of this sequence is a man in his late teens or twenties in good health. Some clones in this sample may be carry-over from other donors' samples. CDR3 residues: CASSLQGGGSEKLFF. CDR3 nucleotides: TGCGCCAGCAGCCTACAGGGAGGTGGTTCGGAAAAACTGTTTTTT.